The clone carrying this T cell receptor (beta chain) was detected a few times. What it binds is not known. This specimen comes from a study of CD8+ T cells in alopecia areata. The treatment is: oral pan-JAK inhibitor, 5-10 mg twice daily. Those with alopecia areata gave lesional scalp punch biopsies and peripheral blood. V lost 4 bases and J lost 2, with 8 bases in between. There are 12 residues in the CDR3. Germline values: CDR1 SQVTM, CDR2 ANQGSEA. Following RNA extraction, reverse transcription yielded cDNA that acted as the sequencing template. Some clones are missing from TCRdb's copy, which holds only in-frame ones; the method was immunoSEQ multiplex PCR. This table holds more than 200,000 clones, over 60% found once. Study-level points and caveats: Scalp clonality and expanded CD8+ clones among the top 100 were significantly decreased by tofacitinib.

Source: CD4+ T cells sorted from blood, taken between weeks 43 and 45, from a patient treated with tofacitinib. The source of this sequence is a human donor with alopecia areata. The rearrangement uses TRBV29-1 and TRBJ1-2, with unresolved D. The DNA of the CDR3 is TGCAGCGTTGGCGTGGACAACTATGGCTACACCTTC. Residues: CSVGVDNYGYTF.